This T cell receptor (beta chain) was recovered during a study of Ad26.COV2.S vaccination and SARS-CoV-2 variants. At the level of the study: Donor participated within the Ad26.COV2.S arm of the COV1001 trial. Overall study findings and caveats: Responses of T cells in total may have been underestimated by the TCR breadth and depth analyses.

This sample's treatment: around 19 received Ad26.COV2.S at low or high dose, single or two shots; about five received placebo; per-sample allocation not given. Collection of samples fell on day 63 after the first vaccine or placebo injection. Clones were sequenced by immunoSEQ multiplex PCR, and TCRdb holds only the in-frame ones, with some missing. The data hold about 350,000 clones, with over 75% observed a single time. Turning to this clone: Its antigen is currently unknown.

This CDR3 has 18 amino acids. Germline-derived CDR1 and CDR2 are LGHDT and YNNKEL (reference sequence). Trimming cost V 3 bases and J 0 bases; bases outside gene matches: 8. The rearrangement links TRBV3-1 (or the pseudogene TRBV3-2) to TRBJ2-5; 12 bases are shared with TRBD2. The sequences come from peripheral blood, collected in a trial of Ad26.COV2.S vaccine versus placebo. The TCR was taken from a person aged 18-60 years who received the Ad26.COV2.S COVID-19 vaccine or a placebo. The CDR3 coding sequence is TGTGCCAGCAGCCATTCCCAGCTAGCGGGGGGGTACCAAGAGACCCAGTACTTC. Its translation: CASSHSQLAGGYQETQYF.